Shown below are 28 T cell receptor beta chains from a single sample sequenced in a study of regulatory T cells in long-lasting Graves disease. Arm-PCR of CDR3 regions with iRepertoire HTBI primers generated TCR beta libraries. MiXCR, applied by TCRdb to the multiplex PCR reads, yields one record per CDR3 protein. The profile shows more than 350,000 distinct CDR3 sequences, more than 13% of them singletons. This sample's time point: newly diagnosed GD, antithyroid drugs for less than 3 months. PBMC-extracted RNA yielded the TCR library. This sample was also put to use in a study of T cells in Graves' hyperthyroidism and ophthalmopathy.

The sample in question was peripheral blood mononuclear cells (PBMCs), obtained at new diagnosis, from a patient treated with antithyroid drugs. The receptor source for this set is a woman in her twenties or thirties with Graves disease.

The CDR3 DNA reads as TGTGCCAGTAGTATAAAAGGGGGCTTATACAATGAGCAGTTCTTC. It codes for CASSIKGGLYNEQFF. The chain uses TRBV19 and TRBJ2-1; 7 bases fit TRBD1. Trimming took 2 bases from V and 4 from J; bases not matched to a gene: 5. The germline V gene has CDR1 LNHDA and CDR2 SQIVND (reference sequence). This CDR3 contains 15 residues.

This clonotype was seen ten or more times. CDR3 DNA sequence: TGCGCCAGCAGTTCTAGGCTTGGAGGGCAGTACTTC. Residues: CASSSRLGGQYF. The chain links TRBV10-1 to TRBJ2-7, with D perhaps TRBD2 (5 bases). Germline V gives CDR1 WNHNN, CDR2 SYGVQD (reference sequence). The germline V and J ends were trimmed by 5 bases and 9 bases, with 14 bases remaining between them. The CDR3 consists of 12 residues.

This clonotype was detected many times. The J gene is TRBJ2-1, the V gene TRBV18; D is ambiguous. Germline V gives CDR1 KGHSH, CDR2 LQKENI. The CDR3 extends over 14 amino acids. V lost 0 bases and J 9 bases, leaving 12 bases between the germline ends. The CDR3 sequence: CASSPPQWPLEQFF. DNA for the CDR3: TGTGCCAGCTCACCACCGCAGTGGCCCCTTGAGCAGTTCTTC.

This clonotype was seen repeatedly, ten times or more. The genes are TRBV18 and TRBJ2-3; D is perhaps TRBD2 (6 bases). Germline CDR1 KGHSH, CDR2 LQKENI. Between the trimmed V and J ends, which lost 0 bases and 0 bases, there was a span of 13 bases. The CDR3 loop spans 17 amino acids. The CDR3 region is CASSPPVAVPSTDTQYF. In nucleotides, the CDR3 is TGTGCCAGCTCACCACCTGTAGCGGTTCCTAGCACAGATACGCAGTATTTT.

V and J are TRBV10-3 and TRBJ2-1, with 11 bases aligning to TRBD2. J lost 9 bases, V lost 10 bases, and 14 bases had no gene match. The CDR3 is 15 residues long. The V gene's germline CDR1 is ENHRY and CDR2 SYGVKD. The CDR3 loop is CASTEGLAASGEQFF. The DNA of the CDR3 is TGTGCCAGTACAGAGGGACTAGCGGCCTCCGGTGAGCAGTTCTTC.

In this sample, this clonotype turned up many times. The chain links TRBV7-3 to TRBJ2-1; 7 nucleotides agree with TRBD1. TRBJ2-5 explains the end of the DNA better; the J call may be wrong. CDR1 and CDR2 from the germline V gene are SGHTA and FQGTGA. CDR3 size: 15 residues. In DNA, the CDR3 is TGTGCCAGCAGCTTAACGGGGGACAGTCAAGAGACCCAGTACTTC. Amino acid sequence: CASSLTGDSQETQYF.

In its sample, this clonotype was seen many times. The CDR3 is CASSPTSGASSYNEQFF. CDR3 bases: TGTGCCAGCAGCCCGACTAGCGGGGCTAGCTCCTACAATGAGCAGTTCTTC. The chain uses TRBV11-3 and TRBJ2-1; 11 nucleotides match TRBD2. Trimming removed 5 bases from V and 0 bases from J; junction bases left unmatched: 6. Germline lookup yields CDR1 SGHNT and CDR2 YENEEA. The CDR3 loop spans 17 amino acids.

V gene TRBV20-1 combines with J gene TRBJ2-7; 8 bases agree with TRBD2. The CDR3 contains 14 residues. Trimming cost V 3 bases and J 3 bases; bases outside gene matches: 7. Germline CDR1 is DFQATT and CDR2 is SNEGSKA (reference sequence). The CDR3 is CSASGTGLVYEQYF. In nucleotides, the CDR3 is TGCAGTGCTAGCGGCACGGGACTAGTCTACGAGCAGTACTTC.

The chain joins TRBV9 to TRBJ2-7; D gene ambiguous. This CDR3 is 14 amino acids long. CDR1 and CDR2 (germline): SGDLS, YYNGEE. V was clipped by 0 bases and J by 3 bases, with 10 bases between them. In DNA form, the CDR3 reads TGTGCCAGCAGCGTAGCTGAGTGGGGCTACGAGCAGTACTTC. This translates into CASSVAEWGYEQYF.

This clonotype occurred many times. The rearrangement joins TRBV29-1 to TRBJ2-5, with D perhaps TRBD2 (6 bases). The CDR3 spans 14 residues. Germline V CDR1 and CDR2: SQVTM, ANQGSEA. The germline V and J ends were trimmed by 0 bases and 2 bases, with 10 bases remaining between them. The CDR3 spells CSVEDLGRQETQYF. As DNA, the CDR3 is TGCAGCGTTGAAGATTTGGGGAGGCAAGAGACCCAGTACTTC.

This clonotype showed up many times. This chain connects TRBV5-1 to TRBJ2-4; D might be TRBD1 or TRBD2, each matching 5 bases. There are 14 residues in the CDR3. Per germline, CDR1 SGHRS and CDR2 YFSETQ. The V and J ends lost 1 base and 5 bases respectively, with 10 bases between them. The CDR3 sequence is CASSLPGRQNIQYF. The CDR3 DNA sequence: TGCGCCAGCAGCTTGCCGGGACGCCAAAACATTCAGTACTTC.

Many counts were recorded for this clonotype. The chain links TRBV20-1 to TRBJ2-1, with D possibly TRBD2 on 6 matching bases. Germline V gene lookup returns CDR1 DFQATT and CDR2 SNEGSKA (reference sequence). V shed 5 bases and J shed 9 bases, with 17 bases lying between them. This CDR3 comprises 13 residues. CDR3 residues: CSAFSLAWGEQFF. CDR3 bases: TGCAGTGCTTTCTCACTAGCCTGGGGTGAGCAGTTCTTC.

The rearrangement links TRBV4-1 to TRBJ1-1; 7 nucleotides agree with TRBD1. The CDR3 length is 16 residues. The V and J ends lost 3 bases and 4 bases, in that order; junction bases with no gene match: 11. Germline V gene lookup returns CDR1 MGHRA and CDR2 YSYEKL. The CDR3 DNA sequence: TGCGCCAGCAGCCAGGGGCCCGACAGGGATGTCACTGAAGCTTTCTTT. Translating it yields CASSQGPDRDVTEAFF.

The table lists this clonotype with many counts. The chain carries TRBV5-1 and TRBJ2-7; maybe TRBD2 (6 bases). CDR3 length: 14 residues. The V and J ends lost 1 base and 0 bases respectively, with 8 bases between them. Germline V gene sequence: CDR1 SGHRS, CDR2 YFSETQ. The CDR3 reads CASSLRGNSYEQYF. The CDR3 DNA sequence: TGCGCCAGCAGCTTGCGCGGGAACTCCTACGAGCAGTACTTC. The full variable domain, completed using reference TRBV5-1 and TRBJ2-7, is KAGVTQTPRYLIKTRGQQVTLSCSPISGHRSVSWYQQTPGQGLQFLFEYFSETQRNKGNFPGRFSGRQFSNSRSEMNVSTLELGDSALYLCASSLRGNSYEQYFGPGTRLTVT.

This clonotype was counted between two and nine times. The chain is built from TRBV20-1 and TRBJ1-6; D gene uncertain. Germline-derived CDR1 and CDR2 are DFQATT and SNEGSKA (reference sequence). V shed 2 bases and J shed 6 bases, with 8 bases lying between them. The CDR3 contains 13 residues. The chain's CDR3 is CSARRASNSPLHF. CDR3 sequence (DNA): TGCAGTGCTAGAAGAGCATCTAATTCACCCCTCCACTTT.

The table lists this clonotype with many counts. The chain joins TRBV20-1 to TRBJ2-7; D could derive from TRBD1 or TRBD2 (6 bases each). V lost 0 bases to trimming and J lost 3 bases, with 12 bases between them. CDR1 is DFQATT, CDR2 SNEGSKA, per germline (reference sequence). The CDR3 runs to 14 residues. The CDR3 loop reads CSARDSGAGYEQYF. CDR3 DNA: TGCAGTGCTAGAGATTCGGGGGCGGGCTACGAGCAGTACTTC.

This chain uses TRBV6-2 or TRBV6-3 with TRBJ1-5; D is possibly TRBD1 (5 bases). The CDR3 consists of 16 residues. Deletions cut 7 bases from V and 4 bases from J, with 20 bases between. Germline values: CDR1 MNHEY, CDR2 SVGEGT. CDR3 region: CASTEIIGGVNQPQHF. The CDR3 region has the DNA TGTGCCAGCACGGAGATAATCGGGGGGGTAAATCAGCCCCAGCATTTT.

The CDR3 here is CASSGDRGTAEAFF. Written as DNA, the CDR3 is TGTGCCAGCAGTGGAGACAGGGGGACGGCTGAAGCTTTCTTT. This chain links TRBV25-1 with TRBJ1-1; 9 bases match TRBD1. V shed 4 bases, J shed 6 bases, and the junction held 6 bases outside the gene matches. Per the germline V gene, CDR1 is MGHDK and CDR2 is SYGVNS. This CDR3 is built from 14 residues.

A note on this clonotype: Likely a read error: the CDR3 ends without its conserved phenylalanine or tryptophan. The V and J genes are TRBV30 and TRBJ1-1, with D possibly TRBD1 on 5 matching bases. Germline V gene sequence: CDR1 GTSNPN, CDR2 SVGIG (reference sequence). Trimming shortened V by 3 bases and J by 1 base, and 18 bases separated the two germline ends. CDR3 length: 16 residues. CDR3 nucleotides: TGTGCCTGGAGAGATCGGGACGGAGGCAAGAACACTGAAGCTTTCCTT. Translated, it gives CAWRDRDGGKNTEAFL.

This clonotype was observed a handful of times. The chain employs TRBV24-1 and TRBJ2-1; 11 bases are shared with TRBD1. The CDR3 sequence is 13 residues long. Per germline, CDR1 KGHDR and CDR2 SFDVKD. V dropped 8 bases and J dropped 7; count of bases not matched to a gene: 3. This chain's CDR3 is CATNGQGANEQFF. In nucleotides, the CDR3 is TGTGCCACCAACGGACAGGGGGCAAATGAGCAGTTCTTC.

This chain uses TRBV7-2 with TRBJ1-5; D is unclear. This CDR3 region has 13 residues. Per germline, CDR1 SGHTA and CDR2 FQGNSA. V was shortened by 5 bases and J by 10 bases, with 15 bases between the two germline ends. The CDR3 is CASSPRADTPQHF. CDR3 nucleotide sequence: TGTGCCAGCAGCCCACGAGCCGACACCCCCCAGCATTTT. Supplemented by reference TRBV7-2 and TRBJ1-5, the full variable domain reads GAGVSQSPSNKVTEKGKDVELRCDPISGHTALYWYRQSLGQGLEFLIYFQGNSAPDKSGLPSDRFSAERTGGSVSTLTIQRTQQEDSAVYLCASSPRADTPQHFGDGTRLSIL.

This clonotype was recorded at least ten times. The rearrangement uses TRBV20-1 and TRBJ2-1; 11 bases agree with TRBD2. This CDR3 is built from 15 residues. Germline loops: CDR1 DFQATT, CDR2 SNEGSKA (reference sequence). Unmatched junction bases numbered 2, after V lost 0 bases and J lost 4 bases. The CDR3 nucleotides are TGCAGTGCTAGAGACTTAGCGGGAGGGTACAATGAGCAGTTCTTC. This gives the protein CSARDLAGGYNEQFF.

This clonotype was observed many times. This chain connects TRBV5-1 to TRBJ1-1; TRBD1 aligns across 7 bases. Germline lookup yields CDR1 SGHRS and CDR2 YFSETQ. The CDR3 sequence is 15 residues long. V trimming: 4 bases; J trimming: 0 bases; junction bases outside the gene matches: 6. The CDR3 sequence: CASSIGTAMNTEAFF. DNA for the CDR3: TGCGCCAGCAGCATCGGGACAGCGATGAACACTGAAGCTTTCTTT.

This clonotype was seen a few times. The chain joins TRBV29-1 to TRBJ2-2; D may be TRBD2 (6 bases). The CDR3 totals 15 residues. Per the germline V gene, CDR1 is SQVTM and CDR2 is ANQGSEA. Trimming took 6 bases from V and 6 from J, leaving 20 bases between them. CDR3 in amino acids: CSVAWRRDRSGELFF. The CDR3 DNA follows: TGCAGCGTCGCTTGGCGGCGGGATAGATCCGGGGAGCTGTTTTTT.

This clonotype has at least ten counts. The rearrangement uses TRBV11-2 and TRBJ2-3, with TRBD2 identical over 12 bases. CDR1 is SGHAT, CDR2 FQNNGV, per germline. The CDR3 extends over 17 amino acids. With V trimmed by 5 bases and J by 8 bases, 14 bases remained unmatched. In nucleotides, the CDR3 is TGTGCCAGCAGCCTGACCGGGACTAGCGGGCCCACGGGTACGCAGTATTTT. Its translation is CASSLTGTSGPTGTQYF.

The chain recombines TRBV6-5 with TRBJ1-2, with D possibly being TRBD1 (5 bases). Per germline, CDR1 MNHEY and CDR2 SVGAGI. The CDR3 has 15 amino acids. V was shortened by 3 bases and J by 0 bases, with 11 bases between the two germline ends. The CDR3 is CASSYIVDTNYGYTF. In nucleotides, the CDR3 is TGTGCCAGCAGTTATATAGTGGACACTAACTATGGCTACACCTTC.

This clonotype was recorded at least ten times. This CDR3 reads CASGPPSGLNYEQYF. The CDR3 coding sequence is TGTGCTAGTGGTCCACCCTCGGGACTGAACTACGAGCAGTACTTC. The rearrangement uses TRBV12-5 and TRBJ2-7, with D tentatively TRBD2 (6 bases). Trimming cost V 5 bases and J 3 bases, with 17 bases left between them. The CDR3 is made up of 15 amino acids. Germline V lookup: CDR1 LGHNT, CDR2 FRNRAP.

This clonotype was counted many times. This chain joins TRBV12-3 or TRBV12-4 and TRBJ2-2, with no clear D. CDR3 size: 16 residues. V lost 1 base to trimming and J lost 7 bases, with 16 bases between them. The CDR3 protein is CASSLGGPRVGGELFF. In DNA, the CDR3 is TGTGCCAGCAGTTTAGGAGGACCCCGTGTGGGCGGGGAGCTGTTTTTT.